What follows are 27 T cell receptor beta chains derived from one specimen sequenced in a study of cytomegalovirus exposure and HLA in healthy donors. Use of 60 Vbeta and 13 Jbeta primers characterized the PCR. Libraries were prepared by immunoSEQ multiplex PCR; TCRdb keeps only in-frame clonotypes and omits some of them. The data hold roughly 120,000 clones, with about 74% observed a single time. Material: PBMCs. The receptors here all came from a woman aged 50 to 65 in good health and CMV-seropositive.

The CDR3 coding sequence is TGTGCCAGCAGTTACCCCGGTCAGCCCCAGCATTTT. Protein sequence: CASSYPGQPQHF. The J gene is TRBJ1-5, the V gene TRBV6-5; D remains ambiguous. V was pared by 2 bases and J by 6 bases, with 5 bases between. The germline CDR1 and CDR2 sequences are MNHEY and SVGAGI. This CDR3 is 12 amino acids long.

The chain uses TRBV5-1 and TRBJ2-5, with TRBD2 matching over 8 bases. Germline V gene data show CDR1 as SGHRS and CDR2 as YFSETQ. The CDR3 totals 15 residues. V lost 2 bases, J lost 5 bases, and 8 bases stayed unmatched. CDR3 sequence: CASSLSAGEVETQYF. For the CDR3, the DNA is TGCGCCAGCAGCTTATCAGCGGGGGAGGTGGAGACCCAGTACTTC.

The genes are TRBV6-1 and TRBJ1-5, with D possibly TRBD1 on 6 matching bases. The CDR3 is 15 residues long. Trimming removed 4 bases from V and 5 bases from J, with 15 bases in between. Germline V gene data show CDR1 as MNHNS and CDR2 as SASEGT. DNA of the CDR3: TGTGCCAGCAGTGTTGGGGCGGGGGCCCATCAGCCCCAGCATTTT. This sequence encodes CASSVGAGAHQPQHF.

J is TRBJ1-3 and V is TRBV2; TRBD1 matches 7 bases. The V and J ends lost 7 bases and 4 bases, in that order; junction bases with no gene match: 16. The CDR3 contains 17 residues. Germline CDR1 reads SNHLY; CDR2 reads FYNNEI. CDR3 bases: TGTGCCAGCATTGCCTCGCTTCGACAGGGAAGGGGAAACACCATATATTTT. Translating it yields CASIASLRQGRGNTIYF.

This chain links TRBV7-9 with TRBJ1-4, with 8 bases lining up with TRBD1. V shed 5 bases, J shed 3 bases, and the junction held 8 bases outside the gene matches. There are 16 residues in the CDR3. Germline V lookup: CDR1 SEHNR, CDR2 FQNEAQ (reference sequence). In nucleotides, the CDR3 is TGTGCCAGCAGCGAAAAGTCGACAGGGGCTAATGAAAAACTGTTTTTT. Its translation: CASSEKSTGANEKLFF. The variable domain in full, completed from reference TRBV7-9 and TRBJ1-4, reads DTGVSQNPRHKITKRGQNVTFRCDPISEHNRLYWYRQTLGQGPEFLTYFQNEAQLEKSRLLSDRFSAERPKGSFSTLEIQRTEQGDSAMYLCASSEKSTGANEKLFFGSGTQLSVL.

The V gene is TRBV5-6, the J gene TRBJ1-5; a weak D match, TRBD1 (5 bases). This CDR3 comprises 15 residues. V dropped 1 base and J dropped 9 bases, with 17 bases sitting between them. Germline V gene data show CDR1 as SGHDT and CDR2 as YYEEEE. The CDR3 loop is CASSLLGDSLGPQHF. The CDR3 nucleotides read TGTGCCAGCAGCTTGTTGGGTGACAGCTTAGGGCCCCAGCATTTT. The full variable domain, in which reference TRBV5-6 and TRBJ1-5 provide the parts outside the CDR3, is DAGVTQSPTHLIKTRGQQVTLRCSPKSGHDTVSWYQQALGQGPQFIFQYYEEEERQRGNFPDRFSGHQFPNYSSELNVNALLLGDSALYLCASSLLGDSLGPQHFGDGTRLSIL.

The CDR3, as DNA: TGTGCCAGCAGATGGACAGGGGGCGGATCACCCCTCCACTTT. It codes for CASRWTGGGSPLHF. The chain uses TRBV6-1 and TRBJ1-6; 11 bases match TRBD1. V dropped 6 bases and J dropped 10; count of bases not matched to a gene: 5. Looked up from germline, CDR1 is MNHNS and CDR2 is SASEGT. This CDR3 has 14 amino acids.

The rearrangement uses TRBV7-2 and TRBJ1-3; the match to TRBD1 covers 7 bases. This CDR3 is 15 amino acids long. Looked up from germline, CDR1 is SGHTA and CDR2 is FQGNSA. J lost 4 bases, V lost 5 bases, and 8 bases had no gene match. CDR3 loop: CASSPFGGQGNTIYF. The CDR3 coding sequence is TGTGCCAGCAGCCCATTCGGGGGACAGGGAAACACCATATATTTT.

V usage is TRBV19 and J usage is TRBJ1-2; tentatively, D is TRBD1 (5 bases). The V gene's germline CDR1 is LNHDA and CDR2 SQIVND (reference sequence). V was trimmed by 7 bases and J by 2 bases, leaving 11 bases between them. The CDR3 spans 13 residues. The CDR3 DNA reads TGTGCCAGTACGGCAGGGCAAAACTATGGCTACACCTTC. It is translated as CASTAGQNYGYTF. Full variable domain (rest looked up from reference TRBV19 and TRBJ1-2): DGGITQSPKYLFRKEGQNVTLSCEQNLNHDAMYWYRQDPGQGLRLIYYSQIVNDFQKGDIAEGYSVSREKKESFPLTVTSAQKNPTAFYLCASTAGQNYGYTFGSGTRLTVV.

The rearrangement uses TRBV18 and TRBJ1-4, with a weak D call TRBD1 (5 bases). Trimming left V 3 bases short and J 0 bases short, with 11 bases between. This CDR3 region has 16 residues. Germline V CDR1 and CDR2: KGHSH, LQKENI. Here the CDR3 reads CASSPGGGPTNEKLFF. The CDR3 region has the DNA TGTGCCAGCTCACCTGGGGGAGGCCCAACTAATGAAAAACTGTTTTTT. The variable domain in full, with the rest retrieved from reference TRBV18 and TRBJ1-4, is NAGVMQNPRHLVRRRGQEARLRCSPMKGHSHVYWYRQLPEEGLKFMVYLQKENIIDESGMPKERFSAEFPKEGPSILRIQQVVRGDSAAYFCASSPGGGPTNEKLFFGSGTQLSVL.

The chain employs TRBV6-1 and TRBJ1-2, with D perhaps matching TRBD1 (5 bases). Trimming took 0 bases from V and 7 from J, leaving 15 bases between them. Germline V gives CDR1 MNHNS, CDR2 SASEGT. This CDR3 region has 15 residues. CDR3 bases: TGTGCCAGCAGTGAAGCGTTTCAGACAGCTGCTGGCTACACCTTC. This gives the protein CASSEAFQTAAGYTF.

This clone was recorded a few times. The chain recombines TRBV4-2 with TRBJ1-2; no clear D. The CDR3 totals 17 residues. Germline V gene sequence: CDR1 LGHNA, CDR2 YNFKEQ. Between the trimmed V and J ends, which lost 0 bases and 8 bases, there was a span of 22 bases. CDR3 loop: CASSQERRRMAGLGYTF. In DNA, the CDR3 is TGTGCCAGCAGCCAAGAGAGGAGACGGATGGCGGGTCTGGGCTACACCTTC.

As regards this clone: Different DNA sequences within this sample yield the same CDR3. The chain uses TRBV4-1 and TRBJ1-2, with D hard to call. The V gene's germline CDR1 is MGHRA and CDR2 YSYEKL. This CDR3 is 13 amino acids long. V dropped 4 bases and J dropped 2 bases, with 8 bases sitting between them. The CDR3 protein is CASSPTENYGYTF. The CDR3 DNA reads TGCGCCAGCAGCCCCACAGAGAACTATGGCTACACCTTC.

J is TRBJ2-5 and V is TRBV7-9, with D possibly matching TRBD1 (6 bases). V dropped 4 bases and J dropped 14 bases, with 20 bases sitting between them. This CDR3 has 13 amino acids. Germline V gene sequence: CDR1 SEHNR, CDR2 FQNEAQ (reference sequence). Here the CDR3 DNA reads TGTGCCAGCAGCTCTACGTTACCGGGACACGCTTACTTC. This gives the protein CASSSTLPGHAYF.

This clone was counted once. The chain employs TRBV15 and TRBJ1-2; 8 bases line up with TRBD1. Trimming took 4 bases from V and 7 from J; bases not matched to a gene: 11. Germline V CDR1 and CDR2: LNHNV, YYDKDF (reference sequence). The CDR3 contains 15 residues. In DNA, the CDR3 is TGTGCCACCAGCACAAGACAGGGGATCGCCCCTGGCTACACCTTC. This codes for CATSTRQGIAPGYTF.

The chain joins TRBV15 to TRBJ2-2, with D possibly TRBD1 on 6 matching bases. Trimming cost V 3 bases and J 0 bases, with 8 bases left between them. The CDR3 runs 15 residues. The germline V gene has CDR1 LNHNV and CDR2 YYDKDF (reference sequence). The CDR3 protein is CATSRGAANTGELFF. The CDR3 region has the DNA TGTGCCACCAGCAGGGGGGCAGCGAACACCGGGGAGCTGTTTTTT.

This clone was seen only once. The chain joins TRBV19 to TRBJ2-5, with 9 positions matching TRBD1. V shed 3 bases, J shed 4 bases, and the junction held 6 bases outside the gene matches. CDR1 is LNHDA and CDR2 is SQIVND in the germline V gene (reference sequence). There are 15 residues in the CDR3. CDR3 sequence: CASSIQGDRAETQYF. CDR3 nucleotide sequence: TGTGCCAGTAGTATCCAAGGGGACAGGGCAGAGACCCAGTACTTC.

This clone was found once. This chain joins TRBV6-6 and TRBJ1-5, with 8 positions matching TRBD1. Trimming cost V 0 bases and J 3 bases; bases outside gene matches: 4. Germline V CDR1 and CDR2: MNHNY, SVGAGI (reference sequence). This CDR3 region has 16 residues. CDR3 nucleotide sequence: TGTGCCAGCAGTTACTCGTACAGGGGGTACAATCAGCCCCAGCATTTT. It translates to CASSYSYRGYNQPQHF.

The chain joins TRBV11-2 to TRBJ2-4, with D maybe TRBD2 (5 bases). Between the trimmed V and J ends, which lost 4 bases and 8 bases, there was a span of 15 bases. Germline CDR1 SGHAT, CDR2 FQNNGV. This CDR3 has 14 residues. This CDR3 is CASSSPRFGDIQYF. The CDR3, as DNA: TGTGCCAGCAGCTCACCAAGGTTCGGGGACATTCAGTACTTC.

The chain recombines TRBV18 with TRBJ2-1, with 7 bases lining up with TRBD2. Germline V gives CDR1 KGHSH, CDR2 LQKENI. The CDR3 runs to 16 residues. The trim removed 3 bases at V and 10 bases at J, leaving 15 bases unmatched. The CDR3 region has the DNA TGTGCCAGCTCACCTCCGGGACTACGTAATGTTCCGGAGCAGTTCTTC. Translated, it gives CASSPPGLRNVPEQFF. The full variable domain, with the rest looked up from reference TRBV18 and TRBJ2-1, is NAGVMQNPRHLVRRRGQEARLRCSPMKGHSHVYWYRQLPEEGLKFMVYLQKENIIDESGMPKERFSAEFPKEGPSILRIQQVVRGDSAAYFCASSPPGLRNVPEQFFGPGTRLTVL.

V is TRBV11-2 and J is TRBJ1-4; 8 positions agree with TRBD1. Per the germline V gene, CDR1 is SGHAT and CDR2 is FQNNGV. The CDR3 runs to 14 residues. V trimming: 5 bases; J trimming: 5 bases; junction bases outside the gene matches: 4. The CDR3: CASSPGQGNEKLFF. CDR3 nucleotides: TGTGCCAGCAGCCCTGGACAGGGAAATGAAAAACTGTTTTTT. The whole variable domain, filled in from reference TRBV11-2 and TRBJ1-4, reads EAGVAQSPRYKIIEKRQSVAFWCNPISGHATLYWYQQILGQGPKLLIQFQNNGVVDDSQLPKDRFSAERLKGVDSTLKIQPAKLEDSAVYLCASSPGQGNEKLFFGSGTQLSVL.

This clone was counted once. This chain uses TRBV27 with TRBJ2-3, with a possible D match to TRBD2 (6 bases). Trimming removed 3 bases at V and 2 bases at J, with 18 bases between. The CDR3 has 17 amino acids. CDR1 and CDR2 (germline): MNHEY, SMNVEV (reference sequence). The CDR3 spells CASSFDPGRQYTDTQYF. The CDR3, as DNA: TGTGCCAGCAGTTTCGATCCTGGGAGGCAATACACAGATACGCAGTATTTT.

This clone has just a few counts. The gene calls are TRBV29-1 and TRBJ2-7; 10 nucleotides line up with TRBD1. V lost 4 bases, J lost 1 base, and 1 base stayed unmatched. This CDR3 is built from 13 residues. Germline-derived CDR1 and CDR2 are SQVTM and ANQGSEA. The CDR3 sequence: CSVVGQGSYEQYF. CDR3 nucleotide sequence: TGCAGCGTTGTGGGACAGGGGTCCTACGAGCAGTACTTC.

V usage is TRBV18 and J usage is TRBJ1-2; D call uncertain. The CDR3 consists of 13 residues. Per germline, CDR1 KGHSH and CDR2 LQKENI. V was cut by 5 bases and J by 8 bases, with 15 bases left in between. The CDR3 DNA follows: TGTGCCAGCTCAGCGACACCTAATCAGGGCTACACCTTC. This gives the protein CASSATPNQGYTF. The full variable domain, rest sourced from reference TRBV18 and TRBJ1-2, is NAGVMQNPRHLVRRRGQEARLRCSPMKGHSHVYWYRQLPEEGLKFMVYLQKENIIDESGMPKERFSAEFPKEGPSILRIQQVVRGDSAAYFCASSATPNQGYTFGSGTRLTVV.

This rearrangement joins TRBV2 to TRBJ1-5, with a weak D call TRBD1 (5 bases). From germline, CDR1 is SNHLY and CDR2 FYNNEI. The germline V and J ends were trimmed by 3 bases and 0 bases, with 9 bases remaining between them. This CDR3 region has 15 residues. The CDR3: CASSEGLPSNQPQHF. CDR3 bases: TGTGCCAGCAGTGAGGGGCTTCCTAGCAATCAGCCCCAGCATTTT.

The gene calls are TRBV5-4 and TRBJ2-4, with 8 bases that match TRBD1. V gave up 4 bases and J gave up 9 bases; unmatched junction bases: 9. This CDR3 has 14 residues. Germline CDR1 reads SGHNT; CDR2 reads YYREEE (reference sequence). DNA of the CDR3: TGTGCCAGCAGCACTGGACAGGGTATCGCCATTCAGTACTTC. Encoded protein: CASSTGQGIAIQYF.

This clone was detected only a few times. The chain combines TRBV7-8 with TRBJ1-2; 7 positions match TRBD1. After removal of 2 bases from V and 7 bases from J, the junction contained 7 bases not matched to a gene. The CDR3 is 14 residues long. Per the germline V gene, CDR1 is SGHVS and CDR2 is FQNEAQ. The CDR3 bases are TGTGCCAGCAGCTTAACGACAGGGACGGGTGGCTACACCTTC. Its translation: CASSLTTGTGGYTF.